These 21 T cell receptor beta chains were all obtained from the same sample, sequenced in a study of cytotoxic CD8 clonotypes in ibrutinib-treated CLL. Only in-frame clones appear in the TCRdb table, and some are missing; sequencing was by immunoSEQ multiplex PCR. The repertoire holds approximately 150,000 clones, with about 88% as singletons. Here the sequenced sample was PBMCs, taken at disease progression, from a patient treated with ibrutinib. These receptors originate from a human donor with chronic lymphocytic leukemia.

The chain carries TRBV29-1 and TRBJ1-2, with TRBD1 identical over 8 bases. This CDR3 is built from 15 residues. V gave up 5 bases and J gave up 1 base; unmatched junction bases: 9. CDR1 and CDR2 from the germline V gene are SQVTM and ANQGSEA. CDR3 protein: CSVTGQVLDNYGYTF. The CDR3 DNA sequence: TGCAGCGTTACGGGACAGGTGTTAGATAACTATGGCTACACCTTC.

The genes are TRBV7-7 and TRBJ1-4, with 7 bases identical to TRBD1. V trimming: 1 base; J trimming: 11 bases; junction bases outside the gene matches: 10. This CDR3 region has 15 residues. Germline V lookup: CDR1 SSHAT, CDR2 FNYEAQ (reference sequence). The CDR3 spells CASSLEGASMGKLFF. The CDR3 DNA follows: TGTGCCAGCAGCTTAGAGGGGGCCTCCATGGGGAAACTGTTTTTT.

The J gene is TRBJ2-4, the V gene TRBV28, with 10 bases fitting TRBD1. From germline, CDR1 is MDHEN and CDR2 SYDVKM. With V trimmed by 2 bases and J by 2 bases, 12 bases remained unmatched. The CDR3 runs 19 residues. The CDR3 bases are TGTGCCAGCAGTTTACGCCAGGGGACAGGGGTCACTCCCAAAAACATTCAGTACTTC. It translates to CASSLRQGTGVTPKNIQYF.

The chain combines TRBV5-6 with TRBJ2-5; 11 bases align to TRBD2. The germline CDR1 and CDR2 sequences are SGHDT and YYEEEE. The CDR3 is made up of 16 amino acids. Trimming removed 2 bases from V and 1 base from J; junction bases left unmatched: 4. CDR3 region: CASSFRLAGIQETQYF. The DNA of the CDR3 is TGTGCCAGCAGCTTTCGACTAGCGGGAATCCAAGAGACCCAGTACTTC.

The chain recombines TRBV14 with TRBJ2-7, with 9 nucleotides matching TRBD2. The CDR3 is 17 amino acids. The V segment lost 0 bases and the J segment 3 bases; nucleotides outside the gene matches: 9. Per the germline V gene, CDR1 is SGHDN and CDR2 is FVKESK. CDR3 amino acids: CASSQDLGLAGFYEQYF. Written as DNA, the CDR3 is TGTGCCAGCAGCCAAGATCTTGGGCTAGCGGGATTCTACGAGCAGTACTTC.

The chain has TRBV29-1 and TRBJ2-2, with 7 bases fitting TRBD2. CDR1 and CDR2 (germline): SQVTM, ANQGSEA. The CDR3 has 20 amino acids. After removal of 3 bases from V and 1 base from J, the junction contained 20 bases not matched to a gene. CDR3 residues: CSVDLVGGTPGGKNTGELFF. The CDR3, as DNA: TGCAGCGTTGATCTGGTTGGCGGGACCCCGGGGGGAAAGAACACCGGGGAGCTGTTTTTT.

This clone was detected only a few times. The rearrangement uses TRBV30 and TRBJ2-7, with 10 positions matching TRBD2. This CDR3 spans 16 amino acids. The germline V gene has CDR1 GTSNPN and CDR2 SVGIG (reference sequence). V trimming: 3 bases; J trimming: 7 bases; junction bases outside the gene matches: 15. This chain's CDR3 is CAWSTSGTGGQDEQYF. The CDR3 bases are TGTGCCTGGAGCACTAGCGGGACAGGCGGACAGGATGAGCAGTACTTC.

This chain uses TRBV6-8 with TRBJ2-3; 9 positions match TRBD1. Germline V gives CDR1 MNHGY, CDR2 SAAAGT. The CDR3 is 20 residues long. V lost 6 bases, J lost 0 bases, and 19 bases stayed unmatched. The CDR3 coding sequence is TGTGCCAGCAGCATAAAACCGGGACAGGGATTCAGGAATAGCACAGATACGCAGTATTTT. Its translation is CASSIKPGQGFRNSTDTQYF.

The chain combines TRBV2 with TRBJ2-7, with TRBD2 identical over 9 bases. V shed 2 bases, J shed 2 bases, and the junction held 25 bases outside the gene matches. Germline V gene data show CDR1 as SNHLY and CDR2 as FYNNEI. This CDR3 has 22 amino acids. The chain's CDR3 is CASSELGFGLAISRAGPYEQYF. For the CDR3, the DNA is TGTGCCAGCAGTGAATTAGGCTTCGGACTAGCGATTTCGAGGGCGGGTCCCTACGAGCAGTACTTC.

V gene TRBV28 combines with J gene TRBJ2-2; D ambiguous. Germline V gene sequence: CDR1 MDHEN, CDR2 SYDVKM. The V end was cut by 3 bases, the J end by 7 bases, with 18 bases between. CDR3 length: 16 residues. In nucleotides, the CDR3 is TGTGCCAGCAGTTTCCCCGTACTCGGGTTTGGCGGGGAGCTGTTTTTT. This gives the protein CASSFPVLGFGGELFF.

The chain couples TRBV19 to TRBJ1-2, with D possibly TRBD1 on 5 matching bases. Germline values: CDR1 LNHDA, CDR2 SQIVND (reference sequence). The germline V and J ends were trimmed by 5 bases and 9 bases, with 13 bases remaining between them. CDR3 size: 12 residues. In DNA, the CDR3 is TGTGCCAGTAGTGCGGGACTGTGGAGCTACACCTTC. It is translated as CASSAGLWSYTF. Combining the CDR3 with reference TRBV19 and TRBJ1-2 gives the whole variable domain DGGITQSPKYLFRKEGQNVTLSCEQNLNHDAMYWYRQDPGQGLRLIYYSQIVNDFQKGDIAEGYSVSREKKESFPLTVTSAQKNPTAFYLCASSAGLWSYTFGSGTRLTVV.

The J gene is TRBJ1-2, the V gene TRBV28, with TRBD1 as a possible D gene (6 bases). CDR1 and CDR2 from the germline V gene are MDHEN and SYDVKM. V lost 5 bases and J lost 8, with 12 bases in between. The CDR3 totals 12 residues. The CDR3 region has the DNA TGTGCCAGCAGTCGGGGGGGCGGAGGCTACACCTTC. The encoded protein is CASSRGGGGYTF.

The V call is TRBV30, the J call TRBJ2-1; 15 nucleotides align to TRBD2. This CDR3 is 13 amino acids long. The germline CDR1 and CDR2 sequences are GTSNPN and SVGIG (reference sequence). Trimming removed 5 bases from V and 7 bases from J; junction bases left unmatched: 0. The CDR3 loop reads CAWGLAGGNEQFF. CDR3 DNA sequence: TGTGCCTGGGGACTAGCGGGAGGGAATGAGCAGTTCTTC. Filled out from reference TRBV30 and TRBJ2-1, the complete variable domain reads SQTIHQWPATLVQPVGSPLSLECTVEGTSNPNLYWYRQAAGRGLQLLFYSVGIGQISSEVPQNLSASRPQDRQFILSSKKLLLSDSGFYLCAWGLAGGNEQFFGPGTRLTVL.

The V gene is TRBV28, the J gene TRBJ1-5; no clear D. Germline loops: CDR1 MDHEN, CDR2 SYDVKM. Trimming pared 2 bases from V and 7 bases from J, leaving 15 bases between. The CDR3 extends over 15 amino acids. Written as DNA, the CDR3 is TGTGCCAGCAGTTTAGGGGTCCACGATGGGCAGCCCCAGCATTTT. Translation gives CASSLGVHDGQPQHF.

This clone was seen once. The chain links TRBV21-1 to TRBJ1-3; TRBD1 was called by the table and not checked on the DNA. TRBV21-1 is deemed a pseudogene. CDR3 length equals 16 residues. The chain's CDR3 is CASSNNLGAAGNTIYF. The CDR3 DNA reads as TGTGCCAGCAGCAACAATTTAGGGGCCGCTGGAAACACCATATATTTT.

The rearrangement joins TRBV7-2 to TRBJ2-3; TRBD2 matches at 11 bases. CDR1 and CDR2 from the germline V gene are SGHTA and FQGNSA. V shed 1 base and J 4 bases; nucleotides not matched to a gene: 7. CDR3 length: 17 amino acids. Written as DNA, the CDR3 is TGTGCCAGCAGCTTAGTAATCGGACTAGCGGGCCCAGATACGCAGTATTTT. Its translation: CASSLVIGLAGPDTQYF. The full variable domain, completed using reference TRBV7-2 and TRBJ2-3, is GAGVSQSPSNKVTEKGKDVELRCDPISGHTALYWYRQSLGQGLEFLIYFQGNSAPDKSGLPSDRFSAERTGGSVSTLTIQRTQQEDSAVYLCASSLVIGLAGPDTQYFGPGTRLTVL.

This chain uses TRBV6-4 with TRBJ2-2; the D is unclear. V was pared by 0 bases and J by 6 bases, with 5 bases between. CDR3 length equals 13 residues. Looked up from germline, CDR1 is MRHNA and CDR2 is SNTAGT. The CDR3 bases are TGTGCCAGCAGTGACTCGATAGCCGGGGAGCTGTTTTTT. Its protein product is CASSDSIAGELFF.

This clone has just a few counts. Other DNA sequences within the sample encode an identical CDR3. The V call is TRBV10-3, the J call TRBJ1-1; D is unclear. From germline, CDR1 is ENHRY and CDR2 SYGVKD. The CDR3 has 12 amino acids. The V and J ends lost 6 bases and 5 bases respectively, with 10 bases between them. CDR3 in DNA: TGTGCCATCAGCGAGACGGGAACTGAAGCTTTCTTT. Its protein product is CAISETGTEAFF.

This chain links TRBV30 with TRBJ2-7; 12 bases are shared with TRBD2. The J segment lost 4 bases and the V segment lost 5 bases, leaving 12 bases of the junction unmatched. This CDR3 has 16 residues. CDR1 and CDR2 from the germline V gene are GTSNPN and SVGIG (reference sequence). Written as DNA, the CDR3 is TGTGCCTGGGGGGGACTAGCGGGTTCGCTCCCTTACGAGCAGTACTTC. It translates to CAWGGLAGSLPYEQYF.

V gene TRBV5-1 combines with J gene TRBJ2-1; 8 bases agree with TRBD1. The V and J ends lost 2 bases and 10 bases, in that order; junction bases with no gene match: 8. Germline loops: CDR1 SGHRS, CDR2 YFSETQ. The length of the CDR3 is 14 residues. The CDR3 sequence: CASSFQDRADEQFF. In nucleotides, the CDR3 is TGCGCCAGCAGCTTCCAGGACAGGGCCGACGAGCAGTTCTTC.

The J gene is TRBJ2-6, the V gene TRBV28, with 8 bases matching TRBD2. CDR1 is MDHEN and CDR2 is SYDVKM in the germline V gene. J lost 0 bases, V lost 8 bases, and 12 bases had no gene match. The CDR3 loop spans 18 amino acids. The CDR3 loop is CASRGALAGFSGANVLTF. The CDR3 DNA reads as TGTGCCAGCCGAGGGGCGCTAGCGGGTTTCTCTGGGGCCAACGTCCTGACTTTC.